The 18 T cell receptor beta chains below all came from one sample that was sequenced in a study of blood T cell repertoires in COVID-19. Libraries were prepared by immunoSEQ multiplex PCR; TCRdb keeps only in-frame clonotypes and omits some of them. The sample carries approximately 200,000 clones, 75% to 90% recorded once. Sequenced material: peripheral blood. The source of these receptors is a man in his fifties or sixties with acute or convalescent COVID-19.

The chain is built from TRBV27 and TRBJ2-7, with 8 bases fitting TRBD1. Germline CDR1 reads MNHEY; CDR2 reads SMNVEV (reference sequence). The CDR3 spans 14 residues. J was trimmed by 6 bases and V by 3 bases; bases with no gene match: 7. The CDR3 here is CASSFGQGAFEQYF. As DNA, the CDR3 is TGTGCCAGCAGTTTCGGTCAGGGGGCGTTCGAGCAGTACTTC.

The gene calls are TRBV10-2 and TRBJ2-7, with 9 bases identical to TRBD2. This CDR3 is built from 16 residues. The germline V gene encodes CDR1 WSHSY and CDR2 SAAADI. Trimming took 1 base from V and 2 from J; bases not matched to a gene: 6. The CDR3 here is CASSELGGGRAYEQYF. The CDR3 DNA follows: TGCGCCAGCAGTGAGTTGGGGGGCGGGAGGGCCTACGAGCAGTACTTC.

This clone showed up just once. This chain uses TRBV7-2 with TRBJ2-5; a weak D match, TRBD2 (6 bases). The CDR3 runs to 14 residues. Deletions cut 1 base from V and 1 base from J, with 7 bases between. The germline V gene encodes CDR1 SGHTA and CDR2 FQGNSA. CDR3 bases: TGTGCCAGCAGCTTAGACGGGAGCCAAGAGACCCAGTACTTC. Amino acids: CASSLDGSQETQYF.

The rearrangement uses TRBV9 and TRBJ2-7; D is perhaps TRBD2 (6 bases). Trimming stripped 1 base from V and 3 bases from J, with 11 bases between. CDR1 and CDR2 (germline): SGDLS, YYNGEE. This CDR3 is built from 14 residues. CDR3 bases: TGTGCCAGCAGCGTAACGGGACTGAACTACGAGCAGTACTTC. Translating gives CASSVTGLNYEQYF.

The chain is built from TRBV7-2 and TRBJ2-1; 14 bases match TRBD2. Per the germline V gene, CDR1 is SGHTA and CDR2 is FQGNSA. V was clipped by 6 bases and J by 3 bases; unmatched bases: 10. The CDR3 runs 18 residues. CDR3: CASRPSGLAGVIYNEQFF. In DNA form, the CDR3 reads TGTGCCAGCAGACCTTCGGGACTAGCGGGAGTCATCTACAATGAGCAGTTCTTC.

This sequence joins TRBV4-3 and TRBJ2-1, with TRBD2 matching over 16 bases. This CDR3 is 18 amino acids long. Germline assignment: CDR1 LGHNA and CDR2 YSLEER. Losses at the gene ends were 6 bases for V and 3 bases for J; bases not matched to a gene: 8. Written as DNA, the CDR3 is TGCGCCAGCAGTCTCGGGACTAGCGGGAGGGCGGGCTACAATGAGCAGTTCTTC. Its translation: CASSLGTSGRAGYNEQFF.

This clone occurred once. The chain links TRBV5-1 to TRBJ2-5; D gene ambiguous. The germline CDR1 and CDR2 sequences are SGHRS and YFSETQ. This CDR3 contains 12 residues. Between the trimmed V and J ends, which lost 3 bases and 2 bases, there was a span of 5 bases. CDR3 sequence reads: CASSSTQETQYF. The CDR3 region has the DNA TGCGCCAGCAGCTCGACTCAAGAGACCCAGTACTTC.

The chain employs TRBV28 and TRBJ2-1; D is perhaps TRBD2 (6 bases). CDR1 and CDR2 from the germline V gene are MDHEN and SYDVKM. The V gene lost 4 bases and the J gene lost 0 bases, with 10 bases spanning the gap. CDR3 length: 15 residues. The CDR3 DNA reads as TGTGCCAGCAGTTCTAGCGAGAGCTCCTACAATGAGCAGTTCTTC. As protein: CASSSSESSYNEQFF.

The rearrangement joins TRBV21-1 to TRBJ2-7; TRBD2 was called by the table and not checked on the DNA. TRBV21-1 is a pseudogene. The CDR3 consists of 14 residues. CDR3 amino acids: CASRAGGSSYEQYF. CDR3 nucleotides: TGTGCCAGCAGGGCGGGCGGGAGCTCCTACGAGCAGTACTTC.

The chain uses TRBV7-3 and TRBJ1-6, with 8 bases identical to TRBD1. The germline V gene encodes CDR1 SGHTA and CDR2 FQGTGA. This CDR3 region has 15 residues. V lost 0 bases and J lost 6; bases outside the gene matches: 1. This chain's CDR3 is CASSLTGTGNSPLHF. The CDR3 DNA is TGTGCCAGCAGCTTAACTGGGACAGGTAATTCACCCCTCCACTTT.

CDR3 amino acids: CASTPEGIEQFF. The CDR3 nucleotides read TGTGCCAGCACCCCTGAGGGCATCGAGCAGTTCTTC. The J gene is TRBJ2-1, the V gene TRBV12-3 or TRBV12-4; possibly TRBD2 for D (5 bases). V shed 7 bases and J shed 10 bases, with 14 bases lying between them. The CDR3 loop spans 12 amino acids.

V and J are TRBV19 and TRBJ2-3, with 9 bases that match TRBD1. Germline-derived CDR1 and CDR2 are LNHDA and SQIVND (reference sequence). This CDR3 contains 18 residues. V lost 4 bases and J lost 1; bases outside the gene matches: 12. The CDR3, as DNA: TGTGCCAGTAGTAGAACCGGGACAGGGACCCTAGGCACAGATACGCAGTATTTT. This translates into CASSRTGTGTLGTDTQYF. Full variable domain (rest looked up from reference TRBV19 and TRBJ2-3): DGGITQSPKYLFRKEGQNVTLSCEQNLNHDAMYWYRQDPGQGLRLIYYSQIVNDFQKGDIAEGYSVSREKKESFPLTVTSAQKNPTAFYLCASSRTGTGTLGTDTQYFGPGTRLTVL.

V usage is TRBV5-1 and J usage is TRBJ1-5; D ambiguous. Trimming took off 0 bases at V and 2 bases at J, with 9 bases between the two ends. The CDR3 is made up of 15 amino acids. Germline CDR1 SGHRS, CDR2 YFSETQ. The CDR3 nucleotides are TGCGCCAGCAGCTTGGATCTTAGTGGCAATCAGCCCCAGCATTTT. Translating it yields CASSLDLSGNQPQHF.

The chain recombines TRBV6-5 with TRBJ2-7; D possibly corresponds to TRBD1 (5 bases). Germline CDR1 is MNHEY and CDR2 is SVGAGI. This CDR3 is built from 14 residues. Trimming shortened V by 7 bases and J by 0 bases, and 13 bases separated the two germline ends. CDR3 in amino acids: CASTEGAGSYEQYF. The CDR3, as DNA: TGTGCCAGCACGGAAGGGGCAGGCTCCTACGAGCAGTACTTC.

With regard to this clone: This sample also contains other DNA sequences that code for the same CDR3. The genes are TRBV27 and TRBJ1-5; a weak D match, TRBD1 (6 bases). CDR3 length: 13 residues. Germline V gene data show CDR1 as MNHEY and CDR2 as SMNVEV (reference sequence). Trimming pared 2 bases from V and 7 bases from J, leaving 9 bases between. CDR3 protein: CASSLVGAQPQHF. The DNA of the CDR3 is TGTGCCAGCAGTTTAGTGGGGGCGCAGCCCCAGCATTTT.

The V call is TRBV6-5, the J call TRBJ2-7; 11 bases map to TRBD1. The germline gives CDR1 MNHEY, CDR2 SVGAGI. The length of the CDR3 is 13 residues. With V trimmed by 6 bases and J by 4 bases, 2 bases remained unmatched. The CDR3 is CASRGDRGYEQYF. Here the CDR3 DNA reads TGTGCCAGCAGGGGGGACAGGGGGTACGAGCAGTACTTC.

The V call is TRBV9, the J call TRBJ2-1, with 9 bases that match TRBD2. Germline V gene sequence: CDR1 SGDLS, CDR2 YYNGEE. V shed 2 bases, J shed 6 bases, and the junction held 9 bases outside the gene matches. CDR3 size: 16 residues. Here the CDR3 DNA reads TGTGCCAGCAGCGTCTCTGGGGCTAGCGGGATCAATGAGCAGTTCTTC. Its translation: CASSVSGASGINEQFF.

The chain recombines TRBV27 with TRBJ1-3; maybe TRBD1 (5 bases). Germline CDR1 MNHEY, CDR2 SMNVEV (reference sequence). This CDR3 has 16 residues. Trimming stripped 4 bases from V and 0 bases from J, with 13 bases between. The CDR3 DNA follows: TGTGCCAGCAGTTCACTTGACAGTTACTCTGGAAACACCATATATTTT. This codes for CASSSLDSYSGNTIYF.